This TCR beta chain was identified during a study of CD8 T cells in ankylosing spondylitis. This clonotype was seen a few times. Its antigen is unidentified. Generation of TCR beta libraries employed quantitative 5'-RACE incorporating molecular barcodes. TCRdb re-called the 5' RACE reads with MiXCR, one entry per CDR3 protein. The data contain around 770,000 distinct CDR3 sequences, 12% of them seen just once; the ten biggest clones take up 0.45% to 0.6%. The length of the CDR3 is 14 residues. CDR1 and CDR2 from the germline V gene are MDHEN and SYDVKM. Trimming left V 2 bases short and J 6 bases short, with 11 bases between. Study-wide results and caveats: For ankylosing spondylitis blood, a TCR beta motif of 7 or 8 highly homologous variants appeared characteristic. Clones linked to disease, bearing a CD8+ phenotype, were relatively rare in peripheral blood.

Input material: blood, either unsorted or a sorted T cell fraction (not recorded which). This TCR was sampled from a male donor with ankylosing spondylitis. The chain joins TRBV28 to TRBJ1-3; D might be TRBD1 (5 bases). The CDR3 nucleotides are TGTGCCAGCAGTTTAGGAGGGGCCGTAAACACCATATATTTT. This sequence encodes CASSLGGAVNTIYF.